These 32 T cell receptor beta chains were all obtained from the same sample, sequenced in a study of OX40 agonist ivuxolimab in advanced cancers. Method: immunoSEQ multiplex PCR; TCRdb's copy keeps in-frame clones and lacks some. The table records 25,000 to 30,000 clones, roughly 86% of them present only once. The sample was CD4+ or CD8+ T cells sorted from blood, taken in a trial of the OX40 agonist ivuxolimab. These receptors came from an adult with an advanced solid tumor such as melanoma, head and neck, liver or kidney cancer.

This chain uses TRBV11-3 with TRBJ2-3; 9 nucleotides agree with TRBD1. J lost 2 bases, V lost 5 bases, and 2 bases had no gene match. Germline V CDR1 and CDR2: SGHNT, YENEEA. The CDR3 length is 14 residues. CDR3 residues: CASSTGGVTDTQYF. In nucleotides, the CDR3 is TGTGCCAGCAGCACAGGGGGCGTCACAGATACGCAGTATTTT.

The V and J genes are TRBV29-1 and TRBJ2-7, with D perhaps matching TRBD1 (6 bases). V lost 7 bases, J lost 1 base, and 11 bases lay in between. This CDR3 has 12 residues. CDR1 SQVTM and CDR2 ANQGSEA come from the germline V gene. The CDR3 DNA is TGCAGCGCTTCGACAGGTTCCTACGAGCAGTACTTC. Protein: CSASTGSYEQYF.

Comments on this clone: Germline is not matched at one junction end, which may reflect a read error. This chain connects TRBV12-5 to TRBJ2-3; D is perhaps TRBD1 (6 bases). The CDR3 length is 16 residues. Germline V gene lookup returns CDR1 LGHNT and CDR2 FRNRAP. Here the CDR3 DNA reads TGTGCTAGTGGTTTCGGGGTGACAGGAATCACAGGTACGCAGTATTTT. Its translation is CASGFGVTGITGTQYF. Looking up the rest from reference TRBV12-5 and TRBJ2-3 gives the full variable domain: DARVTQTPRHKVTEMGQEVTMRCQPILGHNTVFWYRQTMMQGLELLAYFRNRAPLDDSGMPKDRFSAEMPDATLATLKIQPSEPRDSAVYFCASGFGVTGITGTQYFGPGTRLTVL.

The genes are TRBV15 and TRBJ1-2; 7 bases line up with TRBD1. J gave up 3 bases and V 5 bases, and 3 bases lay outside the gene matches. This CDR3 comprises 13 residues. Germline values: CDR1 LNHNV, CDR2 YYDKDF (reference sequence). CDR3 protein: CATSSDRHYGYTF. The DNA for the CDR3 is TGTGCCACCAGCTCGGACAGGCACTATGGCTACACCTTC.

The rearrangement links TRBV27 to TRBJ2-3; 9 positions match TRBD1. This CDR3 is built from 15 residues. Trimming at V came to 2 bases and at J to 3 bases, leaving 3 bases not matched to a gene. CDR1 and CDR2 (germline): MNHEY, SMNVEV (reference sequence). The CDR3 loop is CASSLGTGLTDTQYF. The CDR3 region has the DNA TGTGCCAGCAGTTTAGGGACAGGGCTTACAGATACGCAGTATTTT.

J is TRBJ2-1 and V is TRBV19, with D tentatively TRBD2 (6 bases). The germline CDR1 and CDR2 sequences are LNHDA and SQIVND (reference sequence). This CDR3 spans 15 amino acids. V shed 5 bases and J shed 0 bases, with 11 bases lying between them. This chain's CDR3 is CASSLQGGSYNEQFF. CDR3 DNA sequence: TGTGCCAGTAGTCTCCAGGGAGGCTCCTACAATGAGCAGTTCTTC.

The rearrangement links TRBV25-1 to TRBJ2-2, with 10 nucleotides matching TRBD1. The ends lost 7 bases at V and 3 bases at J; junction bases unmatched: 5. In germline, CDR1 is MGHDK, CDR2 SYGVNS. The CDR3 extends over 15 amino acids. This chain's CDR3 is CASTRGTGDTGELFF. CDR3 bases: TGTGCCAGCACCAGAGGGACAGGGGACACCGGGGAGCTGTTTTTT.

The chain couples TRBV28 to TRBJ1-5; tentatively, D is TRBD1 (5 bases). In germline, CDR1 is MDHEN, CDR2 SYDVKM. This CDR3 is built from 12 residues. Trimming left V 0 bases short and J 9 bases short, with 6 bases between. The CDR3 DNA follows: TGTGCCAGCAGTTTATGGGGACGGCCCCAGCATTTT. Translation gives CASSLWGRPQHF.

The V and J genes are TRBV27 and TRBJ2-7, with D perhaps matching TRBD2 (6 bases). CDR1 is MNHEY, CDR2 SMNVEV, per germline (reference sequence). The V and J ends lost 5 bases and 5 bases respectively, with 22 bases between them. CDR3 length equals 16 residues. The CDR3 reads CASSPSSGWGGDEQYF. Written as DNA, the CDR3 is TGTGCCAGCAGTCCCTCCTCAGGGTGGGGAGGCGACGAGCAGTACTTC.

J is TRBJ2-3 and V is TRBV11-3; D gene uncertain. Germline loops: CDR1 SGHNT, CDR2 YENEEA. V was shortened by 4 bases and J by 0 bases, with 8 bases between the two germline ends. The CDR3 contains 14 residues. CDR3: CASSSHTSTDTQYF. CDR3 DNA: TGTGCCAGCAGCTCCCACACTAGCACAGATACGCAGTATTTT.

As DNA, the CDR3 is TGTGCCAGCAGCTCGCAGGGGTCTGCCTACGAGCAGTACTTC. Translation: CASSSQGSAYEQYF. The chain employs TRBV9 and TRBJ2-7; TRBD1 might be the D (6 bases). Trimming removed 4 bases at V and 2 bases at J, with 13 bases between. Germline values: CDR1 SGDLS, CDR2 YYNGEE. The CDR3 contains 14 residues.

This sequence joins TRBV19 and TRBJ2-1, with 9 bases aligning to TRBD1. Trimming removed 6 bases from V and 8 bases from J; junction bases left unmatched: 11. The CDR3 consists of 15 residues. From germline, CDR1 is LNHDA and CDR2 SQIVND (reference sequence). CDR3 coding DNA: TGTGCCAGTAGCCCGGGACAGGGTGTTTTCGATGAGCAGTTCTTC. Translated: CASSPGQGVFDEQFF.

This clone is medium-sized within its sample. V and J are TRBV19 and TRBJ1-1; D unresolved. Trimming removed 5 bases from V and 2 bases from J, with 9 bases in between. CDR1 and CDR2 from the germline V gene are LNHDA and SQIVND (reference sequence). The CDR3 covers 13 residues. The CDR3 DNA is TGTGCCAGTAGTCTAGGGAGCAACACTGAAGCTTTCTTT. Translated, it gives CASSLGSNTEAFF.

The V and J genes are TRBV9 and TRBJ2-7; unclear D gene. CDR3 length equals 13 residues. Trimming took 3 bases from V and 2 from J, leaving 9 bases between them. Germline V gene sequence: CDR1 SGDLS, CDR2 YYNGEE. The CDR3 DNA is TGTGCCAGCAGCGAAGACCCAGCCTACGAGCAGTACTTC. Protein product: CASSEDPAYEQYF.

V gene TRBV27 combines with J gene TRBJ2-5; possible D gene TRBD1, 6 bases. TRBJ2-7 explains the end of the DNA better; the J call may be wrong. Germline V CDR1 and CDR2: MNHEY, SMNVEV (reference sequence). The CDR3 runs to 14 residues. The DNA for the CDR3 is TGTGCCAGCAGTTTTGGGGGCAGTTCCTACGAGCAGTACTTC. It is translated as CASSFGGSSYEQYF.

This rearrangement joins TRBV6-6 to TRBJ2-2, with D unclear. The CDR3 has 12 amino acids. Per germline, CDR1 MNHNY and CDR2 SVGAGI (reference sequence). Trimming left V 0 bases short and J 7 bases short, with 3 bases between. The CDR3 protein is CASSYSIGELFF. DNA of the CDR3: TGTGCCAGCAGTTACTCGATCGGGGAGCTGTTTTTT.

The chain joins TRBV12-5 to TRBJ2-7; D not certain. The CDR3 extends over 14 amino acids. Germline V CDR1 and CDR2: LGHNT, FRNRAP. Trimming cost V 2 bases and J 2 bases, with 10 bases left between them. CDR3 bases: TGTGCTAGTGGTTTGAAAGGGTGGGCCTACGAGCAGTACTTC. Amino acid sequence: CASGLKGWAYEQYF. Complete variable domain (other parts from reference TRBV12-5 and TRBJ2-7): DARVTQTPRHKVTEMGQEVTMRCQPILGHNTVFWYRQTMMQGLELLAYFRNRAPLDDSGMPKDRFSAEMPDATLATLKIQPSEPRDSAVYFCASGLKGWAYEQYFGPGTRLTVT.

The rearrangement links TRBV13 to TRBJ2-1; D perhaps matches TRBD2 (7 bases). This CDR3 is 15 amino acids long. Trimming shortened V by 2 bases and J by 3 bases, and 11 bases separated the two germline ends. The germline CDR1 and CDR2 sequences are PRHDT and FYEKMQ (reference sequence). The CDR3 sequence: CASSLRGASYNEQFF. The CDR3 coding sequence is TGTGCCAGCAGCTTACGGGGGGCTAGCTACAATGAGCAGTTCTTC.

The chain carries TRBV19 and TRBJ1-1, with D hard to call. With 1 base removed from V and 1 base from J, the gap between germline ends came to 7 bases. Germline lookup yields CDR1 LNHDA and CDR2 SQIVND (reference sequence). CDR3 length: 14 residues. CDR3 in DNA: TGTGCCAGTAGTATAGGAGGCGAGAACACTGAAGCTTTCTTT. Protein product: CASSIGGENTEAFF.

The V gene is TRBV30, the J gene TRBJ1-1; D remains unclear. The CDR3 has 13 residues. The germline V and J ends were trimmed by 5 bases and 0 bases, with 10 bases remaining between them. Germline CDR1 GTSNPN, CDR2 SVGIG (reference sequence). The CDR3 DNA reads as TGTGCCTGGTCGAGAATGCTGAACACTGAAGCTTTCTTT. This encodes CAWSRMLNTEAFF. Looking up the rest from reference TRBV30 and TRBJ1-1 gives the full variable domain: SQTIHQWPATLVQPVGSPLSLECTVEGTSNPNLYWYRQAAGRGLQLLFYSVGIGQISSEVPQNLSASRPQDRQFILSSKKLLLSDSGFYLCAWSRMLNTEAFFGQGTRLTVV.

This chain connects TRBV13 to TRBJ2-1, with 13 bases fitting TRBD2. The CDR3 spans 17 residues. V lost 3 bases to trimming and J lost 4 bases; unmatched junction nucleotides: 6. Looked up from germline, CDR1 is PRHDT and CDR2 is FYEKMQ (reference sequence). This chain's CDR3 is CASSFAGTSGNYNEQFF. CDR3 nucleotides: TGTGCCAGCAGCTTCGCCGGGACTAGCGGGAATTACAATGAGCAGTTCTTC. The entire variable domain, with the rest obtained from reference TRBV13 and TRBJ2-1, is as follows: AAGVIQSPRHLIKEKRETATLKCYPIPRHDTVYWYQQGPGQDPQFLISFYEKMQSDKGSIPDRFSAQQFSDYHSELNMSSLELGDSALYFCASSFAGTSGNYNEQFFGPGTRLTVL.

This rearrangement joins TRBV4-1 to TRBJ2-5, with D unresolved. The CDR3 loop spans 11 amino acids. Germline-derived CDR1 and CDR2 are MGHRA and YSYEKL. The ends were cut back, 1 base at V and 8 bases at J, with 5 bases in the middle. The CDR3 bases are TGCGCCAGCAGCCAAGCTGGTACCCAGTACTTC. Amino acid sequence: CASSQAGTQYF.

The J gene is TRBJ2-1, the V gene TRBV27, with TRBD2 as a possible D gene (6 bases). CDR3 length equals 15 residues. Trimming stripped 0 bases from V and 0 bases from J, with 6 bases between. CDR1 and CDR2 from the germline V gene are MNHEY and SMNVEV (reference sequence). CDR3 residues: CASSLSGGSYNEQFF. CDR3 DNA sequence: TGTGCCAGCAGTTTATCCGGGGGCTCCTACAATGAGCAGTTCTTC.

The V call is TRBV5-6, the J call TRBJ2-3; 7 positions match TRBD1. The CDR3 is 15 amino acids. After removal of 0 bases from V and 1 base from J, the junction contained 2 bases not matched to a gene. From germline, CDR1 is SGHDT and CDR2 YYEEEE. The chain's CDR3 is CASSLEGTGTDTQYF. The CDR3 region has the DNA TGTGCCAGCAGCTTGGAAGGGACAGGCACAGATACGCAGTATTTT.

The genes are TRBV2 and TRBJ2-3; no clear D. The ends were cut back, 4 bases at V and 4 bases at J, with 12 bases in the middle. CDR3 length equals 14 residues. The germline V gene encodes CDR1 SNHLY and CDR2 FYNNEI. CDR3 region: CASSAQGLADTQYF. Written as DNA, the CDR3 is TGTGCCAGCAGTGCTCAAGGTTTGGCAGATACGCAGTATTTT.

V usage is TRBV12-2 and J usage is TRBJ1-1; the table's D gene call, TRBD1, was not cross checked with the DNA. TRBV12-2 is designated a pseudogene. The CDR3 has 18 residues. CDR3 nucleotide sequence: TGTGCAAGTCGCTTAGACCCGGCCATTCCCGGGCCAGGGGATCGAGCTTTCTTT. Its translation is CASRLDPAIPGPGDRAFF.

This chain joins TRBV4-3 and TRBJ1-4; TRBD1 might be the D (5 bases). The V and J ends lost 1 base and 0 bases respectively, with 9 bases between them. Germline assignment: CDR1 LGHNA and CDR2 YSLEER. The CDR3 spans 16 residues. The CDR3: CASSQGGFATNEKLFF. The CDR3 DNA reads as TGCGCCAGCAGCCAAGGGGGGTTTGCAACTAATGAAAAACTGTTTTTT.

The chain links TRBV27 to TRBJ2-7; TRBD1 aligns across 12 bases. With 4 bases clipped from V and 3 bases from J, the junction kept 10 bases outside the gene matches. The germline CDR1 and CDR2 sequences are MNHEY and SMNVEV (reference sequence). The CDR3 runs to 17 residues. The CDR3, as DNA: TGTGCCAGCAGTTACCGAGGGACAGGGGGCATGATCTACGAGCAGTACTTC. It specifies CASSYRGTGGMIYEQYF.

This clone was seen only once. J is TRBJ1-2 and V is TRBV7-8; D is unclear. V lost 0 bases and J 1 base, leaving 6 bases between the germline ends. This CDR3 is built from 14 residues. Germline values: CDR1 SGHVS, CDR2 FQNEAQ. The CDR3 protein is CASSLAGSNYGYTF. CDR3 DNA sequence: TGTGCCAGCAGCTTAGCCGGCAGTAACTATGGCTACACCTTC. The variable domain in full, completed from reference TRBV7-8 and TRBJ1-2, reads GAGVSQSPRYKVAKRGQDVALRCDPISGHVSLFWYQQALGQGPEFLTYFQNEAQLDKSGLPSDRFFAERPEGSVSTLKIQRTQQEDSAVYLCASSLAGSNYGYTFGSGTRLTVV.

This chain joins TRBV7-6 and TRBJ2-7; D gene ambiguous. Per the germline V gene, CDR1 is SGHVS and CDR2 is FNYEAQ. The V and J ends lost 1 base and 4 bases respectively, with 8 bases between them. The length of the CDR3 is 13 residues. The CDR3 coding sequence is TGTGCCAGCAGCTTAGATTACCGGTACGAGCAGTACTTC. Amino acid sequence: CASSLDYRYEQYF.

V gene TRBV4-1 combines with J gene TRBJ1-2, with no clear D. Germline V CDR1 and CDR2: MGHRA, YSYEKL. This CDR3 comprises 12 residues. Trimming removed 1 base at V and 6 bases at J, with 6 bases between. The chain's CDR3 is CASSQGADGYTF. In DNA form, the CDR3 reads TGCGCCAGCAGCCAAGGGGCAGATGGCTACACCTTC.

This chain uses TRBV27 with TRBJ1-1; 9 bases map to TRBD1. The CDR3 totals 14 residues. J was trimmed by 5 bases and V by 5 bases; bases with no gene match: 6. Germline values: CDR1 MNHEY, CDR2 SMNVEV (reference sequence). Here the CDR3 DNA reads TGTGCCAGCAGTGTGACAGGGGGATCTACTGAAGCTTTCTTT. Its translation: CASSVTGGSTEAFF.